The clone carrying this T cell receptor beta chain was counted between two and nine times. What it binds is not known. A much larger clonotype is one base distant, so this may be a read error. The TCR beta CDR3 regions underwent amplification using RNA transcripts as the source. The TCR CDR3 was amplified in a first-round RT-PCR using the HTBI primer set. TCRdb analysed the multiplex PCR reads with MiXCR anew, one entry per CDR3 protein. The table shows some 500,000 distinct CDR3 sequences, with under 15% occurring only once. This specimen comes from a study of T cells in Graves' hyperthyroidism and ophthalmopathy. Findings and caveats of the study: Blood also showed most of the thyroid clonotypes that were expanded above 0.001.

Each patient was aged 18 to 65 and had newly diagnosed hyperthyroidism of under 2 months' duration. Exclusions: uncontrolled infection, other autoimmune disease, pregnancy, lactation. Fresh 10 ml peripheral blood yielded PBMCs. The V gene's germline CDR1 is SGHNT and CDR2 YENEEA. Trimming removed 1 base from V and 0 bases from J; junction bases left unmatched: 0. The CDR3 sequence is 17 residues long. The source of this sequence is a woman under 30 with Graves' hyperthyroidism. The chain joins TRBV11-3 to TRBJ2-6, with 10 bases identical to TRBD1. Sequences were obtained from blood. The CDR3 loop is CASSLGDRGSGANVLTF. CDR3 nucleotides: TGTGCCAGCAGCTTAGGGGACAGGGGCTCTGGGGCCAACGTCCTGACTTTC.